The rows below give T cell receptor beta chains drawn from one sample of a study of PD-L1 blockade in urothelial cancer. The table came from immunoSEQ multiplex PCR; TCRdb's copy has only in-frame clones and leaves some out. The sample includes tens of thousands of clones, 84% of them seen just once. Material: PBMCs, obtained around atezolizumab (anti-PD-L1) treatment. Every receptor here comes from a man aged 55 to 69 with urothelial cancer. Both conserved end residues are trimmed from each CDR3.

j_call: TRBJ2-5
v_call: TRBV4-1
cdr3_aa: ASSLDLGLAEGGQETQY

j_call: TRBJ2-1
v_call: TRBV5-5
cdr3_aa: ASSLEGGLEQF

j_call: TRBJ1-1
v_call: TRBV29-1
cdr3_aa: SVNRGVGEAF

j_call: TRBJ2-1
v_call: TRBV7-7
cdr3_aa: ASSLSRGRLNEQF

j_call: TRBJ2-6
v_call: TRBV4-3
cdr3_aa: ASSQVRFFGQTSSGANVLT

j_call: TRBJ2-2
v_call: TRBV18
cdr3_aa: ASSPSVGGELF

j_call: TRBJ2-2
v_call: TRBV5-6
cdr3_aa: ASSSVRGTGELF

j_call: TRBJ1-1
v_call: TRBV5-5
cdr3_aa: ASSSYPGQENTEAF

j_call: TRBJ1-1
v_call: TRBV15
cdr3_aa: ATSPRVGHQNTEAF

j_call: TRBJ1-6
v_call: TRBV9
cdr3_aa: ASSEGRGSNYNSPLH

j_call: TRBJ2-7
v_call: TRBV7-2
cdr3_aa: ASSLRGQGESEQY

j_call: TRBJ1-5
v_call: TRBV7-2
cdr3_aa: ASSPDRGREQPQH

j_call: TRBJ1-6
v_call: TRBV5-4
cdr3_aa: ASSWDMDNSPLH

j_call: TRBJ1-4
v_call: TRBV6-5
cdr3_aa: ASRNRAAEKLF

j_call: TRBJ2-3
v_call: TRBV11-1
cdr3_aa: ASSFRDSTDTQY

j_call: TRBJ1-1
v_call: TRBV5-1
cdr3_aa: ASSLVSTEAF

j_call: TRBJ2-1
v_call: TRBV19
cdr3_aa: ASSIGSLHEQF

j_call: TRBJ2-1
v_call: TRBV9
cdr3_aa: ASSVWDYGNQRQF

j_call: TRBJ2-7
v_call: TRBV7-3
cdr3_aa: ASSLLTGGEQY

j_call: TRBJ1-2
v_call: TRBV7-2
cdr3_aa: ASSLAFASNYGYT

j_call: TRBJ2-1
v_call: TRBV6-6
cdr3_aa: ASRGLAGGMDEQF

j_call: TRBJ1-4
v_call: TRBV19
cdr3_aa: ASSIDRWIEKLF

j_call: TRBJ2-7
v_call: TRBV6-1
cdr3_aa: ASHFERTEGREQY

j_call: TRBJ1-1
v_call: TRBV11-2
cdr3_aa: ASSLRLGADTEAF

j_call: TRBJ1-2
v_call: TRBV5-1
cdr3_aa: ASSLGQGTYGYT

j_call: TRBJ1-5
v_call: TRBV9
cdr3_aa: ASSATGYSNQPQH

j_call: TRBJ2-5
v_call: TRBV4-1
cdr3_aa: ASSSLEAGETQY

j_call: TRBJ2-1
v_call: TRBV11-2
cdr3_aa: ASSWREPSGSRF

j_call: TRBJ2-5
v_call: TRBV5-1
cdr3_aa: ASSLRTVETQY

j_call: TRBJ1-2
v_call: TRBV7-3
cdr3_aa: ASSPKPRSTGGVYGYT

j_call: TRBJ2-7
v_call: TRBV5-1
cdr3_aa: ASSLAGGQGGYEQY

j_call: TRBJ2-3
v_call: TRBV2
cdr3_aa: ASRKLLTDTQY

j_call: TRBJ2-7
v_call: TRBV5-1
cdr3_aa: ASSPYLDSYEQY

j_call: TRBJ1-1
v_call: TRBV11-1
cdr3_aa: ASRVFQGENTEAF

j_call: TRBJ2-4
v_call: TRBV7-2
cdr3_aa: ASSPGGDIQY

j_call: TRBJ1-1
v_call: TRBV10-3
cdr3_aa: AIRDGAADTEAF

j_call: TRBJ1-5
v_call: TRBV9
cdr3_aa: ASSPGVSNQPQH

j_call: TRBJ2-5
v_call: TRBV6-5
cdr3_aa: ASRRGGEGLTQY

j_call: TRBJ2-7
v_call: TRBV18
cdr3_aa: ASSENRVLGNEQY

j_call: TRBJ1-2
v_call: TRBV30
cdr3_aa: AWSPGDYGYT

j_call: TRBJ2-1
v_call: TRBV4-3
cdr3_aa: ASSQDVRRTSISYNEQF

j_call: TRBJ2-2
v_call: TRBV5-1
cdr3_aa: ASSLRGSGELF

j_call: TRBJ2-7
v_call: TRBV18
cdr3_aa: ASSSGTDSYEQY

j_call: TRBJ2-3
v_call: TRBV13
cdr3_aa: ASTGLAGGDDTQY

j_call: TRBJ2-3
v_call: TRBV30
cdr3_aa: AWSVRATTDTQY

j_call: TRBJ1-3
v_call: TRBV10-2
cdr3_aa: ASSQGGSGNTIY

j_call: TRBJ1-2
v_call: TRBV2
cdr3_aa: AIALGQGFGYT

j_call: TRBJ2-1
v_call: TRBV7-3
cdr3_aa: ASSSGARNEQF

j_call: TRBJ2-7
v_call: TRBV7-8
cdr3_aa: ASSLRDEGYEQY

j_call: TRBJ2-7
v_call: TRBV7-2
cdr3_aa: ASSFWAGILYEQY

j_call: TRBJ1-1
v_call: TRBV2
cdr3_aa: ASIRLGQSTEAF

j_call: TRBJ2-2
v_call: TRBV11-2
cdr3_aa: ASSSLSGANTGELF

j_call: TRBJ1-4
v_call: TRBV11-2
cdr3_aa: ASSLWGSNEKLF

j_call: TRBJ2-5
v_call: TRBV5-4
cdr3_aa: ASSLGGAGGFETQY

j_call: TRBJ2-7
v_call: TRBV5-4
cdr3_aa: ASSLRQGGTYEQY

j_call: TRBJ1-2
v_call: TRBV9
cdr3_aa: ASSVGAGQANYGYT

j_call: TRBJ2-2
v_call: TRBV28
cdr3_aa: ASSRTGSTGELF

j_call: TRBJ2-7
v_call: TRBV10-1
cdr3_aa: ASSEGTSGSYEQY

j_call: TRBJ1-5
v_call: TRBV5-1
cdr3_aa: ASSPTGNSNQPQH